The TCR beta chain under discussion was sequenced for a study of T cell responses to AZD1222 COVID-19 vaccine. Clones were read by immunoSEQ multiplex PCR, and TCRdb kept only the in-frame ones, dropping some. The sample has some 130,000 clones, roughly 90% seen once. Broader study findings: Spike-specific TCR breadth and depth went up after people got two AZD1222 doses. Reportedly, nearly half the spike-specific TCRs target unmutated variant regions.

V lost 4 bases, J lost 1 base, and 2 bases stayed unmatched. This CDR3 contains 14 residues. CDR1 WSHSY and CDR2 SAAADI come from the germline V gene. Concerning this clone itself: Its matching antigen is unknown.

The sequencing used peripheral blood, collected on day 0 of AZD1222 vaccination. This sequence was found in an adult in good health. The rearrangement joins TRBV10-2 to TRBJ2-7; 9 bases match TRBD1. The CDR3, as DNA: TGCGCCAGCAGTGTTGGGACAGGGTCCTACGAGCAGTACTTC. Its protein is CASSVGTGSYEQYF.